The entry below describes one T cell receptor (beta chain). The trim removed 6 bases at V and 5 bases at J, leaving 4 bases unmatched. From germline, CDR1 is MNHEY and CDR2 SVGAGI. The CDR3 runs 13 residues. This sample is drawn from a study of blood T cell repertoires in COVID-19. Study as a whole: Material from acute and convalescent COVID-19 was sourced from the United States, Italy and Spain.

The assay was immunoSEQ multiplex PCR, and TCRdb's table has in-frame clones only and misses some. The data contain fewer than 250,000 clones, roughly 90% of them singletons. The chain links TRBV6-5 to TRBJ2-1; 7 bases fit TRBD2. The source of this sequence is a woman between 40 and 55 years old who had recovered from COVID-19. The sample comprised peripheral blood. The CDR3 region has the DNA TGTGCCAGCAGACGAGGACTAGACAATGAGCAGTTCTTC. Its protein product is CASRRGLDNEQFF.